These T cell receptor beta chains were read from a single sample in a study of beta chain features in type 1 diabetes. Assay used: immunoSEQ multiplex PCR; TCRdb lists only in-frame clones, some missing. Here the sample spans a few hundred thousand clones, about 23% being singletons. What was sequenced was naive CD4+ T cells from blood. The origin of the receptors is a woman aged 30 to 39 with type 1 diabetes. Each CDR3 is given with its conserved first and last residue. D genes are given only for firm matches.

V	D	CDR3
TRBV5-1	TRBD1	CASSPQDRNEKLFF
TRBV14	TRBD1	CASSQDPTWTVRQGAGGYTF
TRBV21-1	NA	CASRDRDDTGELFF
TRBV6-1	NA	CASSPQVFSTDTQYF
TRBV6-5	NA	CASSYRGHSLLSQYF
TRBV7-9	TRBD1	CASSLGTGITGELFF
TRBV11-2	NA	CASSLVSLANNEQFF
TRBV5-1	TRBD2	CASSPGLAGAAEQFF
TRBV25-1	NA	CASSVTATTIGELFF
TRBV29-1	NA	CSASRQDSYNEQFF
TRBV7-8	NA	CASSLVVTRVNEQFF
TRBV30	NA	CAWSVNGPNREKLFF
TRBV30	TRBD1	CAWSVGTDYEQYF
TRBV19	TRBD2	CASSRGANPGLAGSYEQYF
TRBV4-1	TRBD1	CASSQVGKDRGQPQHF
TRBV29-1	TRBD1	CSVEEGRDSSYNEQFF
TRBV4-1	NA	CASSQDHPADTQYF
TRBV2	NA	CASLRTANTGELFF
TRBV20-1	NA	CSASNNEQYF
TRBV29-1	TRBD1	CSVERRTGGYEQYF
TRBV29-1	NA	CSVLTGVAYEQYF
TRBV29-1	TRBD1	CSVGGTGQETQYF
TRBV4-1	NA	CASSQRSLRNVEQFF
TRBV7-2	TRBD1	CASSFTGTENYGYTF
TRBV6-5	TRBD1	CASSRQGSSYNEQFF
TRBV15	NA	CATSRRDSRRGNEQFF
TRBV25-1	TRBD2	CASSRTSGEQYF
TRBV19	TRBD1	CASSIVGTGSRYEQYF
TRBV7-9	NA	CASSSGLYPRQFF
TRBV30	NA	CAWSFSNTEAFF
TRBV5-4	NA	CASSLYPSPTYNEQFF
TRBV30	NA	CAWSETGLEAFF
TRBV30	NA	CAWSVLYPPGANVLTF
TRBV7-3	TRBD1	CASSPGGARAGELFF
TRBV21-1	NA	CASSMGDRVTGELFF
TRBV5-1	NA	CASSPAGSTDQETQYF
TRBV7-3	NA	CASSLAASPGNEQFF
TRBV5-6	NA	CASSLNNNEQFF
TRBV18	NA	CASSLLDSGETQYF
TRBV9	NA	CASSVASDTQYF
TRBV7-8	TRBD2	CASSQWGSGRATDTQYF
TRBV15	TRBD2	CATSSPSEGRGYTDTQYF
TRBV5-4	TRBD2	CASSLTSGSSETQYF